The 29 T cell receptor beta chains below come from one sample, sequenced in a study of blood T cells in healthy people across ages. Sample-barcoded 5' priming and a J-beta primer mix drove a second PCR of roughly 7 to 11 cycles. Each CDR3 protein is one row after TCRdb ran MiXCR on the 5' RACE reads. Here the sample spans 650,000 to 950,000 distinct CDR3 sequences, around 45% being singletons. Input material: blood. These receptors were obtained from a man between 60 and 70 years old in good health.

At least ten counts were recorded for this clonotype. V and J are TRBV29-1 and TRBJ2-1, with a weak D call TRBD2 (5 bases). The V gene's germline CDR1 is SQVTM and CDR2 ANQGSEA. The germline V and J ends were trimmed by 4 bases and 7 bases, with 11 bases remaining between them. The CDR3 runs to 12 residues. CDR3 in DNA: TGCAGCGTTGGGGCTAGCTTAAATGAGCAGTTCTTC. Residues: CSVGASLNEQFF.

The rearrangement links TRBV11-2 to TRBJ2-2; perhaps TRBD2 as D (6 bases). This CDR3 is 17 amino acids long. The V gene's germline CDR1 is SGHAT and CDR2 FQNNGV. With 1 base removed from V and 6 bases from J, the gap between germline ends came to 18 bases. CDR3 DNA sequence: TGTGCCAGCAGCTTAGGCCTCGGGGGTAAAGTTCCCGGGGAGCTGTTTTTT. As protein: CASSLGLGGKVPGELFF.

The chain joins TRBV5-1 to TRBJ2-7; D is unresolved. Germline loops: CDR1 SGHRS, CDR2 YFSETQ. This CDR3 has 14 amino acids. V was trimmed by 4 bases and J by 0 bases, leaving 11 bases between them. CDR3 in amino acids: CASSASEFSYEQYF. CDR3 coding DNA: TGCGCCAGCAGCGCGTCCGAATTCTCCTACGAGCAGTACTTC. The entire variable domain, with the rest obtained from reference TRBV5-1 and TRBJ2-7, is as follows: KAGVTQTPRYLIKTRGQQVTLSCSPISGHRSVSWYQQTPGQGLQFLFEYFSETQRNKGNFPGRFSGRQFSNSRSEMNVSTLELGDSALYLCASSASEFSYEQYFGPGTRLTVT.

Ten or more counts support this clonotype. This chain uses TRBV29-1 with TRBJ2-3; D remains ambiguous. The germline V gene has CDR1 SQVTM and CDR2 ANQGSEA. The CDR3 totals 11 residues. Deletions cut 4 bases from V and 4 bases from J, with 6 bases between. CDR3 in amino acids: CSVGRSDTQYF. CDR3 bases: TGCAGCGTTGGGCGATCAGATACGCAGTATTTT.

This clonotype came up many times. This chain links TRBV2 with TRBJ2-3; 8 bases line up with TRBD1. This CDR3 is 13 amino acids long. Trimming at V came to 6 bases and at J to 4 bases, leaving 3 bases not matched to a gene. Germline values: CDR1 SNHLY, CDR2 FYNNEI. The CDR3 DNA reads TGTGCCAGCAGGAAGACAGGGGCAGATACGCAGTATTTT. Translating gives CASRKTGADTQYF.

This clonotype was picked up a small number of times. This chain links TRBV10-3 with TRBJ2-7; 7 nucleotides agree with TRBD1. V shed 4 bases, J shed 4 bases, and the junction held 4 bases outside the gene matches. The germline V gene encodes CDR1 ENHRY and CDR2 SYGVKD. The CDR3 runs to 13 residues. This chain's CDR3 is CAISGGQPYEQYF. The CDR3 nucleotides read TGTGCCATCAGTGGGGGACAGCCATACGAGCAGTACTTC.

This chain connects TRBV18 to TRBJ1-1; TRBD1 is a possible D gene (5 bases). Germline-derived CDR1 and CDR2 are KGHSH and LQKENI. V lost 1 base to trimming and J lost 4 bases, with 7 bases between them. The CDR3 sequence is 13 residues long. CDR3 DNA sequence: TGTGCCAGCTCACCACTGGGGGGCACTGAAGCTTTCTTT. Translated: CASSPLGGTEAFF.

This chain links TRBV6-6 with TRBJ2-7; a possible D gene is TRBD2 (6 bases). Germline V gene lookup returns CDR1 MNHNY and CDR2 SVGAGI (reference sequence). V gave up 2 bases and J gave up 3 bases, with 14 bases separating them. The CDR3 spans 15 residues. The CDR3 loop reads CASSYGGAVSYEQYF. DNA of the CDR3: TGTGCCAGCAGTTACGGAGGGGCGGTAAGCTACGAGCAGTACTTC.

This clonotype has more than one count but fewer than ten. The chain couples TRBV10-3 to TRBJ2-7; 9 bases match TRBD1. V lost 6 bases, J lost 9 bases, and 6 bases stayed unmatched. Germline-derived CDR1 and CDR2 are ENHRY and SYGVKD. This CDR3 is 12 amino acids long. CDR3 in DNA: TGTGCCATCAGCCCACAGGGGGCAGGGCAGTACTTC. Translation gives CAISPQGAGQYF.

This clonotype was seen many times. The CDR3 region has the DNA TGCGCCAGCAGCTTGGCATCGGTTGACTACGCCTACGAGCAGTACTTC. Translating gives CASSLASVDYAYEQYF. This chain links TRBV5-1 with TRBJ2-7; tentative D call: TRBD2 (5 bases). This CDR3 spans 16 amino acids. Trimming cost V 0 bases and J 2 bases, with 15 bases left between them. Germline lookup yields CDR1 SGHRS and CDR2 YFSETQ. Complete variable domain (other parts from reference TRBV5-1 and TRBJ2-7): KAGVTQTPRYLIKTRGQQVTLSCSPISGHRSVSWYQQTPGQGLQFLFEYFSETQRNKGNFPGRFSGRQFSNSRSEMNVSTLELGDSALYLCASSLASVDYAYEQYFGPGTRLTVT.

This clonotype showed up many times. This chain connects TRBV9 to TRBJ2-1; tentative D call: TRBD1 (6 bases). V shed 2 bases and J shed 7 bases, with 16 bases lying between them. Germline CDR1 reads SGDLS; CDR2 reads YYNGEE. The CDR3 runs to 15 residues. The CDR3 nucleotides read TGTGCCAGCAGCGTCGGACAGTCGGTTGGGAATGAGCAGTTCTTC. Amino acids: CASSVGQSVGNEQFF.

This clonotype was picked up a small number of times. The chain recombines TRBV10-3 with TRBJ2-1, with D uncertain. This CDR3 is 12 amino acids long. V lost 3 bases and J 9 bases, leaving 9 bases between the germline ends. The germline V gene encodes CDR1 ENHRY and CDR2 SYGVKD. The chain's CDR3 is CAISDGPGEQFF. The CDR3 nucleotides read TGTGCCATCAGTGATGGACCAGGTGAGCAGTTCTTC.

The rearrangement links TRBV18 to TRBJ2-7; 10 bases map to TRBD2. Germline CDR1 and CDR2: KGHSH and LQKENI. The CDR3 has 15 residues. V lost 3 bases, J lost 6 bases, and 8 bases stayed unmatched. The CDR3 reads CASSPSASGGGEQYF. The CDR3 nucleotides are TGTGCCAGCTCACCGTCAGCTAGCGGGGGAGGCGAGCAGTACTTC.

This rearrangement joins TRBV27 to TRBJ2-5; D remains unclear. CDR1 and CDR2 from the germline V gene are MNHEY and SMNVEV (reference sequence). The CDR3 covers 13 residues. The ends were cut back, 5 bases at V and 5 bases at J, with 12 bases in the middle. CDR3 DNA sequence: TGTGCCAGCAGTGCCATGAGTAGGGAGACCCAGTACTTC. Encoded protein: CASSAMSRETQYF.

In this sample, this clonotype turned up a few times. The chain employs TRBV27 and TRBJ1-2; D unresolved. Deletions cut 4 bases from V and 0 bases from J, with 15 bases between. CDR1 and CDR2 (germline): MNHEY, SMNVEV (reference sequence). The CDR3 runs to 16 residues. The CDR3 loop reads CASSSTKQTTNYGYTF. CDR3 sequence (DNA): TGTGCCAGCAGTTCGACAAAACAGACTACTAACTATGGCTACACCTTC.

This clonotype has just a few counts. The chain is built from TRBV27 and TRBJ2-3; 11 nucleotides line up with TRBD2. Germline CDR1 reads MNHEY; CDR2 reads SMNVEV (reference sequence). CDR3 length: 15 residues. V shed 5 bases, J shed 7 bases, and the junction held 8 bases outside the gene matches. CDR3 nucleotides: TGTGCCAGCAGTCCAGGGACTAGCGGCCTTAATACGCAGTATTTT. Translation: CASSPGTSGLNTQYF.

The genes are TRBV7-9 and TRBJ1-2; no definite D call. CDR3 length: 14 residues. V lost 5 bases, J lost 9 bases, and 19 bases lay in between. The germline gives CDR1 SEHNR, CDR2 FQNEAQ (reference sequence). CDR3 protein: CASSAERTFASYTF. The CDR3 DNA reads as TGTGCCAGCAGCGCCGAAAGAACATTCGCTAGCTACACCTTC.

The CDR3 sequence: CASSGGTGGNSPLHF. The CDR3 nucleotides are TGTGCCAGCAGCGGAGGGACAGGAGGAAATTCACCCCTCCACTTT. The rearrangement uses TRBV7-2 and TRBJ1-6, with 8 nucleotides matching TRBD1. Trimming took 5 bases from V and 7 from J; bases not matched to a gene: 7. Germline V gene data show CDR1 as SGHTA and CDR2 as FQGNSA. The CDR3 length is 15 residues. The variable domain in full, with the rest retrieved from reference TRBV7-2 and TRBJ1-6, is GAGVSQSPSNKVTEKGKDVELRCDPISGHTALYWYRQSLGQGLEFLIYFQGNSAPDKSGLPSDRFSAERTGGSVSTLTIQRTQQEDSAVYLCASSGGTGGNSPLHFGNGTRLTVT.

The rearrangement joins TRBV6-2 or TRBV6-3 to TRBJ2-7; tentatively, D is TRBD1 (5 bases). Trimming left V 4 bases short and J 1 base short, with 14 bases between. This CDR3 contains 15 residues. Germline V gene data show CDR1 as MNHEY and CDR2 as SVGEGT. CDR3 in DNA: TGTGCCAGCAGTTCAGGGTTTGTTGGTTCCTACGAGCAGTACTTC. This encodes CASSSGFVGSYEQYF.

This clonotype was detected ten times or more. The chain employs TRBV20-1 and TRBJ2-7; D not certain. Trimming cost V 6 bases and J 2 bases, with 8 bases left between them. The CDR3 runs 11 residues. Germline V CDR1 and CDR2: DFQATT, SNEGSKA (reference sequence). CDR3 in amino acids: CSAKSTYEQYF. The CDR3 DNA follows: TGCAGTGCCAAAAGTACCTACGAGCAGTACTTC.

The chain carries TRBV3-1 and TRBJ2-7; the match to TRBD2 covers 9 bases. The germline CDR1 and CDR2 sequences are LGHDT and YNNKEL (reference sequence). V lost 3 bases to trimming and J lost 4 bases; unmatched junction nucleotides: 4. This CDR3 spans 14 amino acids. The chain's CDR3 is CASSHRTSDYEQYF. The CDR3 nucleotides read TGTGCCAGCAGCCATCGGACTAGCGATTACGAGCAGTACTTC.

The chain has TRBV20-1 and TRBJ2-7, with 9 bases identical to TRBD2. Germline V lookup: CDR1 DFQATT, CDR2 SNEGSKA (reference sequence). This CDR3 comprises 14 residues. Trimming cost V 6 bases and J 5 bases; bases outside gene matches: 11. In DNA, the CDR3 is TGCAGTGCACCACGGGGCGGGGGGGAGGACGAGCAGTACTTC. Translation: CSAPRGGGEDEQYF.

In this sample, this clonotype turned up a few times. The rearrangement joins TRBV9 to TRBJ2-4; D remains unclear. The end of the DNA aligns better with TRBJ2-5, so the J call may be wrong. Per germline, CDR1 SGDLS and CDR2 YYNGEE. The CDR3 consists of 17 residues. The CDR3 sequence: CASSFSDFPLGQETQYF. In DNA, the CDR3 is TGTGCCAGCAGCTTTTCGGATTTCCCGCTGGGCCAAGAGACCCAGTACTTC.

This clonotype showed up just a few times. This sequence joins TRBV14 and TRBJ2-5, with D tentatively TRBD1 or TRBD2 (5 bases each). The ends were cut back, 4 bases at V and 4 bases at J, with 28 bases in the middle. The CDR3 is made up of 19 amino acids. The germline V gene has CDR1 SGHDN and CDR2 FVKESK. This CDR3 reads CASSPLRDQGHPLGETQYF. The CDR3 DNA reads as TGTGCCAGCAGCCCGCTACGGGACCAAGGACACCCTCTTGGAGAGACCCAGTACTTC.

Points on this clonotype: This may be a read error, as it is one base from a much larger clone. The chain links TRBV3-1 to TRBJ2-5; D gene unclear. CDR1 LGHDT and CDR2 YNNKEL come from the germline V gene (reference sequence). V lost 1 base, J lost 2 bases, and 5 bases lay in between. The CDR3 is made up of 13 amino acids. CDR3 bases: TGTGCCAGCAGCCAAGTGGGACAAGAGACCCAGTACTTC. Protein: CASSQVGQETQYF.

For the CDR3, the DNA is TGCAGTGCTAGAGATCCCTTGAGGGCGACTTCGAACACCGGGGAGCTGTTTTTT. This codes for CSARDPLRATSNTGELFF. V and J are TRBV20-1 and TRBJ2-2, with D maybe TRBD2 (5 bases). Germline V gene data show CDR1 as DFQATT and CDR2 as SNEGSKA (reference sequence). V lost 0 bases and J lost 0, with 17 bases in between. This CDR3 has 18 amino acids.

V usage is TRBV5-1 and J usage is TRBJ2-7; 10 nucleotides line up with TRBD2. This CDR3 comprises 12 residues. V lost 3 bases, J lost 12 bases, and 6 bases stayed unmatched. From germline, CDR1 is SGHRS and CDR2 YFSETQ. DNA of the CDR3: TGCGCCAGCAGCTATAGCGGGGGGCCCACGTACTTC. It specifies CASSYSGGPTYF.

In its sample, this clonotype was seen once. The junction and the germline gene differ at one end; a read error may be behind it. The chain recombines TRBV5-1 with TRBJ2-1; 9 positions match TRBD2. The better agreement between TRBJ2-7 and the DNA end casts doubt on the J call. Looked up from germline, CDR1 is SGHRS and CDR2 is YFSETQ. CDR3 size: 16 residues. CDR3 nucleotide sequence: TGCTCCAGCAGCTTGAATAGCGGGGGCCCCTACAATGAGCAGTACTTC. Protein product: CSSSLNSGGPYNEQYF.

CDR3 in DNA: TGCAGTGCTAGAGTCCTGACTAGCGGGGGGTTGAATGAGCAGTTCTTC. Its translation is CSARVLTSGGLNEQFF. J is TRBJ2-1 and V is TRBV20-1; the match to TRBD2 covers 13 bases. The CDR3 runs 16 residues. Germline loops: CDR1 DFQATT, CDR2 SNEGSKA (reference sequence). V shed 1 base, J shed 7 bases, and the junction held 7 bases outside the gene matches.